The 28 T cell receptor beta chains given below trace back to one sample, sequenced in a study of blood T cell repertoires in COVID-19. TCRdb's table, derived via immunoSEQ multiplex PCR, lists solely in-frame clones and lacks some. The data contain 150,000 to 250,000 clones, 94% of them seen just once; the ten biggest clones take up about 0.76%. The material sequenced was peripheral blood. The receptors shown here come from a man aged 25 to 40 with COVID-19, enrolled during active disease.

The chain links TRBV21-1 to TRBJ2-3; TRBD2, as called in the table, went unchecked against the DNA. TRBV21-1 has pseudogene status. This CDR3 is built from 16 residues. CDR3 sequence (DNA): TGTGCCAGGCCTTGGGCTAGCGGGGAAGCCACAGATACGCAGTATTTT. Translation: CARPWASGEATDTQYF.

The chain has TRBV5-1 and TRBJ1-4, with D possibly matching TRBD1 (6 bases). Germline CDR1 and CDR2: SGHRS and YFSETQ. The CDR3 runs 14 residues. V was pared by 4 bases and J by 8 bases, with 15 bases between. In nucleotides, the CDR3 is TGCGCCAGCAGCCCCGGGACAACGGTCGAAAAACTGTTTTTT. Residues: CASSPGTTVEKLFF. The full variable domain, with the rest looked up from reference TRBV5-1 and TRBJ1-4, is KAGVTQTPRYLIKTRGQQVTLSCSPISGHRSVSWYQQTPGQGLQFLFEYFSETQRNKGNFPGRFSGRQFSNSRSEMNVSTLELGDSALYLCASSPGTTVEKLFFGSGTQLSVL.

In nucleotides, the CDR3 is TGTGCCAGCAGCTTTGGGGGGGGAGAGACCCAGTACTTC. Translation gives CASSFGGGETQYF. The chain joins TRBV11-3 to TRBJ2-5; 7 bases map to TRBD2. The ends lost 3 bases at V and 4 bases at J; junction bases unmatched: 2. This CDR3 is 13 amino acids long. The germline V gene has CDR1 SGHNT and CDR2 YENEEA. The whole variable domain, filled in from reference TRBV11-3 and TRBJ2-5, reads EAGVVQSPRYKIIEKKQPVAFWCNPISGHNTLYWYLQNLGQGPELLIRYENEEAVDDSQLPKDRFSAERLKGVDSTLKIQPAELGDSAVYLCASSFGGGETQYFGPGTRLLVL.

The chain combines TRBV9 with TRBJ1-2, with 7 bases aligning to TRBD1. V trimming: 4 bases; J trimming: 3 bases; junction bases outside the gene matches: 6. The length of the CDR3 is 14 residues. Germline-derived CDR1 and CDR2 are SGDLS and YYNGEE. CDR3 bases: TGTGCCAGCAGCCCCCTCACAGGGGACTATGGCTACACCTTC. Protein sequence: CASSPLTGDYGYTF.

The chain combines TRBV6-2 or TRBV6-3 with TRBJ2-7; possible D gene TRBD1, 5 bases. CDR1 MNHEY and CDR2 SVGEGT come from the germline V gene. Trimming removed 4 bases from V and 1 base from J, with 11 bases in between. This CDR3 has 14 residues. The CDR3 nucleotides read TGTGCCAGCAGTTCCCCAGGGCCATCCTACGAGCAGTACTTC. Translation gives CASSSPGPSYEQYF.

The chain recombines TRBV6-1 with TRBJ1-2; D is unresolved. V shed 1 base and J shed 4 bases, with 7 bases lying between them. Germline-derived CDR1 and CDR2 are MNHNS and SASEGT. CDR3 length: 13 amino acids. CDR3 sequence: CASSEGEGYGYTF. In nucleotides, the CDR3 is TGTGCCAGCAGTGAAGGGGAGGGCTATGGCTACACCTTC.

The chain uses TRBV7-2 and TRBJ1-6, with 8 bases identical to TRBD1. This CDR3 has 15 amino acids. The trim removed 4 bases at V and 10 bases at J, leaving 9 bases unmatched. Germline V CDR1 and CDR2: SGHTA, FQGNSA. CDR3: CASSSRTGKESPLHF. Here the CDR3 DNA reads TGTGCCAGCAGCTCCAGGACAGGGAAGGAATCACCCCTCCACTTT.

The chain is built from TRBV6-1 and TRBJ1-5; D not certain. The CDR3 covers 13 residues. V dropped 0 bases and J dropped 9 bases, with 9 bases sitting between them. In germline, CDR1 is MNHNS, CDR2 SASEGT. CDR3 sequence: CASSEAITWPQHF. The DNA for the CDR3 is TGTGCCAGCAGTGAAGCGATCACATGGCCCCAGCATTTT.

Written as DNA, the CDR3 is TGTGCCAGTTGGGCGGGGGCGAACGAGCAGTACTTC. As protein: CASWAGANEQYF. The V and J genes are TRBV2 and TRBJ2-7; D perhaps matches TRBD2 (7 bases). Trimming removed 9 bases from V and 5 bases from J, with 14 bases in between. The CDR3 has 12 amino acids. Germline lookup yields CDR1 SNHLY and CDR2 FYNNEI.

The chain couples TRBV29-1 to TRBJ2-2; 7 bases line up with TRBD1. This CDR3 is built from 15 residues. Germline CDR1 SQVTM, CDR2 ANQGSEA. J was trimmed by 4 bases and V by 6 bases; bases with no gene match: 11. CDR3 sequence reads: CSVGERGLVTGELFF. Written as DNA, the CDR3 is TGCAGCGTAGGGGAAAGGGGGCTAGTCACCGGGGAGCTGTTTTTT.

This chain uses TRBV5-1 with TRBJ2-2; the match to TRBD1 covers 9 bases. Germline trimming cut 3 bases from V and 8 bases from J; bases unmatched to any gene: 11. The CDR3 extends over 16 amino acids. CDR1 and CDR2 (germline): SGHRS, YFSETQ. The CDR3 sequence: CASSYTGGVTGGELFF. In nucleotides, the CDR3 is TGCGCCAGCAGCTATACAGGGGGCGTAACCGGTGGGGAGCTGTTTTTT.

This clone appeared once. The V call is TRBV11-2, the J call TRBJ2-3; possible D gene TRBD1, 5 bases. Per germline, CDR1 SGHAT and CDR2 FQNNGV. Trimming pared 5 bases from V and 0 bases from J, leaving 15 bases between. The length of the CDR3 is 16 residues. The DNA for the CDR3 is TGTGCCAGCAGCGTTACAGGTACTACTAGCACAGATACGCAGTATTTT. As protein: CASSVTGTTSTDTQYF.

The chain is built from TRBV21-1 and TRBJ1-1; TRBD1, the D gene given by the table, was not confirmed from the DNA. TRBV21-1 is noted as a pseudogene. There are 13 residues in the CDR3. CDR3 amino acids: CASRDRQNTEAFF. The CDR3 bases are TGTGCCAGTAGGGACAGGCAGAACACTGAAGCTTTCTTT.

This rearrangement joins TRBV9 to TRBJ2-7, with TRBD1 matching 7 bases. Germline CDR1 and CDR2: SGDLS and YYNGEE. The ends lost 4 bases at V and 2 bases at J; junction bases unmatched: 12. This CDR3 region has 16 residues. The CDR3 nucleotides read TGTGCCAGCAGCCCCTTTCGGACAGGAACCCCCTACGAGCAGTACTTC. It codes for CASSPFRTGTPYEQYF.

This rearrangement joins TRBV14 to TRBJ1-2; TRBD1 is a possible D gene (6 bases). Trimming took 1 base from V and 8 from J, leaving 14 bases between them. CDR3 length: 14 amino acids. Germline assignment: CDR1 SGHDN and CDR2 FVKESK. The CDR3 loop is CASSQVRGTGGYTF. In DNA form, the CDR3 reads TGTGCCAGCAGCCAAGTGAGGGGGACGGGAGGCTACACCTTC.

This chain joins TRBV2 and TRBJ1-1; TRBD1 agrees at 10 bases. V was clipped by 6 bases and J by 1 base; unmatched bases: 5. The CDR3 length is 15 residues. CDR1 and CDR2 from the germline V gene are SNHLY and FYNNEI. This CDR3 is CASRARDRGNTEAFF. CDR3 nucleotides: TGTGCCAGCAGGGCCCGGGACAGGGGGAACACTGAAGCTTTCTTT.

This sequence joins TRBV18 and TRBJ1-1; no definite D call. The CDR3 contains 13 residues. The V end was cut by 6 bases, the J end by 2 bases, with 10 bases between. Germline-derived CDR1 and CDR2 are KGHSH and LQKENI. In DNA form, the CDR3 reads TGTGCCAGCTCCCAGACACAAAACACTGAAGCTTTCTTT. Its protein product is CASSQTQNTEAFF.

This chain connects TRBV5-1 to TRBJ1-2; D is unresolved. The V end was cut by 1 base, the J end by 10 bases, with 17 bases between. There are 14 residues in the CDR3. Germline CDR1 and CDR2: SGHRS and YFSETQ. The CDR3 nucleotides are TGCGCCAGCAGCTTGCGTTCCGGGGAGTTCGACTACACCTTC. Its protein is CASSLRSGEFDYTF.

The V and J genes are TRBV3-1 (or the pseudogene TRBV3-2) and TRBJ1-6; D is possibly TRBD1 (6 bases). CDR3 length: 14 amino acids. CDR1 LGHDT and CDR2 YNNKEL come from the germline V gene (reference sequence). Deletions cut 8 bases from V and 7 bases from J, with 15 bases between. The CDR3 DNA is TGTGCCAGCTCCAAGGGGGGGATGAATTCACCCCTCCACTTT. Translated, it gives CASSKGGMNSPLHF.

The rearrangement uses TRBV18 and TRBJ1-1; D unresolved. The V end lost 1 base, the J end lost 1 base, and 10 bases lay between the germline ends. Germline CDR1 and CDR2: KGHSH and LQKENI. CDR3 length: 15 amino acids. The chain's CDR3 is CASSPRPGTNTEAFF. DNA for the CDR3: TGTGCCAGCTCACCACGTCCGGGAACGAACACTGAAGCTTTCTTT.

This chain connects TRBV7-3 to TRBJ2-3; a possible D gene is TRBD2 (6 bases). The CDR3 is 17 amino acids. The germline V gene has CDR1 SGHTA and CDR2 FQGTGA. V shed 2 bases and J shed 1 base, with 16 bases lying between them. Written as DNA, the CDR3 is TGTGCCAGCAGCTTAGGTGGGCGGGGAGTGGGCACAGATACGCAGTATTTT. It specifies CASSLGGRGVGTDTQYF.

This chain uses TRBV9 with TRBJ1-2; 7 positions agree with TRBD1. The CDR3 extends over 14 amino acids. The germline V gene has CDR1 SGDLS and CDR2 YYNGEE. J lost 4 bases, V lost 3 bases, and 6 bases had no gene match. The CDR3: CASSADRAGYGYTF. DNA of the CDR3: TGTGCCAGCAGCGCCGACAGGGCGGGCTATGGCTACACCTTC.

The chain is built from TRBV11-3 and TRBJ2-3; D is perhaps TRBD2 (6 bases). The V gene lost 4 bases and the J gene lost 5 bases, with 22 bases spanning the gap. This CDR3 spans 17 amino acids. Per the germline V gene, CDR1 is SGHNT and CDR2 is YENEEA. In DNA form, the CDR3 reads TGTGCCAGCAGCTCTAGAGGAGGGGAAAGGATGGGAGATACGCAGTATTTT. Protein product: CASSSRGGERMGDTQYF.

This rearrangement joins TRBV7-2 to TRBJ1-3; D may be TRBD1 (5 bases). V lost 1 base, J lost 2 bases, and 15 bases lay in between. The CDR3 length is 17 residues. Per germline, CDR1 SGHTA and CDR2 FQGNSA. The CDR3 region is CASSLDAGFSPGNTIYF. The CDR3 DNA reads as TGTGCCAGCAGCTTAGATGCAGGGTTCAGCCCTGGAAACACCATATATTTT.

The CDR3 coding sequence is TGTGCCAGCAGCCCTGGGACTAGCCGGGTCAATGAGCAGTTCTTC. Amino acids: CASSPGTSRVNEQFF. The chain recombines TRBV7-3 with TRBJ2-1, with 9 positions matching TRBD2. This CDR3 contains 15 residues. V lost 5 bases, J lost 6 bases, and 8 bases stayed unmatched. Germline V gene sequence: CDR1 SGHTA, CDR2 FQGTGA.

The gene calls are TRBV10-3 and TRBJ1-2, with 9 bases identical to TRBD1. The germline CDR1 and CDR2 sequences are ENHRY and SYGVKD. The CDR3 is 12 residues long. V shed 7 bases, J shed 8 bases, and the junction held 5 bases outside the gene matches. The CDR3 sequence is CAITPGQGGYTF. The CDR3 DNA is TGTGCCATCACCCCAGGACAGGGGGGCTACACCTTC.

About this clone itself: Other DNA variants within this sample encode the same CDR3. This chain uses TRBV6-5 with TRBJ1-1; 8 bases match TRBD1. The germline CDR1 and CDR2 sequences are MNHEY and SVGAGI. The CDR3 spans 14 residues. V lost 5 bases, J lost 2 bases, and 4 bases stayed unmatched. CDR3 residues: CASSRGTGNTEAFF. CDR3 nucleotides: TGTGCCAGCAGTAGGGGGACAGGAAACACTGAAGCTTTCTTT.

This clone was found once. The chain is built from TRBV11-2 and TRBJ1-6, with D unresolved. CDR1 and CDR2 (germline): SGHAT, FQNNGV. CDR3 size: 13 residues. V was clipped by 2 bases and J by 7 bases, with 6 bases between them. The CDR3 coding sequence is TGTGCCAGCAGCTTATATCTCAATTCACCCCTCCACTTT. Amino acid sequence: CASSLYLNSPLHF.